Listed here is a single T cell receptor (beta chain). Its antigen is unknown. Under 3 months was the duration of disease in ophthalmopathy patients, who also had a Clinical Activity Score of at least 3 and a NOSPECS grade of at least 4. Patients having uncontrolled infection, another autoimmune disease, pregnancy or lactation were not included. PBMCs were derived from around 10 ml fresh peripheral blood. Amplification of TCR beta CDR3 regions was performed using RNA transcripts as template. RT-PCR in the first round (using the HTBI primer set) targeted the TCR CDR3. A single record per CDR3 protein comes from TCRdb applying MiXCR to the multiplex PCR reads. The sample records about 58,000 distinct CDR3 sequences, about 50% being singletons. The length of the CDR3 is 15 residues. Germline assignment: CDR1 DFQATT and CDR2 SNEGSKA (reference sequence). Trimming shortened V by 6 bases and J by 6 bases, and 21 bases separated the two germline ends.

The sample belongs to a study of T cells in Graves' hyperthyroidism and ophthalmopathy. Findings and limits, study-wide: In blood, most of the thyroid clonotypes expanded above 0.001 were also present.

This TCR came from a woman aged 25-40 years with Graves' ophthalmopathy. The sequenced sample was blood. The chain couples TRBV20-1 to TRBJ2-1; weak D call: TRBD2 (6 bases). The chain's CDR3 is CSASRRGYPGNEQFF. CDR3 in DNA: TGCAGTGCCAGCAGGCGGGGCTATCCTGGCAATGAGCAGTTCTTC.